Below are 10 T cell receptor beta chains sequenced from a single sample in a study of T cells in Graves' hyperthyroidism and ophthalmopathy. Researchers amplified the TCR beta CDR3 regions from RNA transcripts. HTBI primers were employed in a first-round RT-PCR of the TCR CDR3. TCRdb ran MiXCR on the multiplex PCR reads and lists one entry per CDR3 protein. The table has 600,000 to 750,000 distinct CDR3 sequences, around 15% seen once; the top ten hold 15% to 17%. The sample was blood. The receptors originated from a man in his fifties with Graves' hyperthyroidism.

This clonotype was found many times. Here the CDR3 reads CASRATGGGTGELFF. CDR3 sequence (DNA): TGTGCCAGCAGAGCGACAGGGGGAGGCACCGGGGAGCTGTTTTTT. The V gene is TRBV2, the J gene TRBJ2-2, with TRBD1 matching over 9 bases. V lost 6 bases to trimming and J lost 4 bases; unmatched junction nucleotides: 6. Germline V gene sequence: CDR1 SNHLY, CDR2 FYNNEI. The CDR3 sequence is 15 residues long. Full variable domain (rest looked up from reference TRBV2 and TRBJ2-2): EPEVTQTPSHQVTQMGQEVILRCVPISNHLYFYWYRQILGQKVEFLVSFYNNEISEKSEIFDDQFSVERPDGSNFTLKIRSTKLEDSAMYFCASRATGGGTGELFFGEGSRLTVL.

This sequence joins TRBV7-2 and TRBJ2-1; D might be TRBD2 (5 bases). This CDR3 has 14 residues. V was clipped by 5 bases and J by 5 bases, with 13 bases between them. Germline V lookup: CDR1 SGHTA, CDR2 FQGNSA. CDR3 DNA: TGTGCCAGCAGCCTCGTCCAGCGGAACAATGAGCAGTTCTTC. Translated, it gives CASSLVQRNNEQFF. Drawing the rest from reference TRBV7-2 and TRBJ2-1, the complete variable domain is GAGVSQSPSNKVTEKGKDVELRCDPISGHTALYWYRQSLGQGLEFLIYFQGNSAPDKSGLPSDRFSAERTGGSVSTLTIQRTQQEDSAVYLCASSLVQRNNEQFFGPGTRLTVL.

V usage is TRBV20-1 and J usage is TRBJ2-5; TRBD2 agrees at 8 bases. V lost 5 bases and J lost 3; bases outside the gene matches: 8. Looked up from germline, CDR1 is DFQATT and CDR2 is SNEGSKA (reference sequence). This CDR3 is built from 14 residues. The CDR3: CSAHIQAGEETQYF. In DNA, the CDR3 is TGCAGTGCTCATATTCAAGCGGGGGAAGAGACCCAGTACTTC.

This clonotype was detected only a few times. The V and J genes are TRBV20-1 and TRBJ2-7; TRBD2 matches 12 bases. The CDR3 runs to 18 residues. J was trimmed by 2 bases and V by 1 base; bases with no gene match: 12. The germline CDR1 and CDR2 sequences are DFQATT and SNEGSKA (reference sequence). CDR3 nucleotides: TGCAGTGCTAGAGCTTACGGACTAGCGGGAAGGAATACCTACGAGCAGTACTTC. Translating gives CSARAYGLAGRNTYEQYF.

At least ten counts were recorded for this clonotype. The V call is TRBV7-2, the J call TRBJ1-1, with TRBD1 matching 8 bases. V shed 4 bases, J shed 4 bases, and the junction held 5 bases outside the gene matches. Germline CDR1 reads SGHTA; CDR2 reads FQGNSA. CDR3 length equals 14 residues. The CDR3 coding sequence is TGTGCCAGCAGCTCCTGGACAGGGTCCACTGAAGCTTTCTTT. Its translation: CASSSWTGSTEAFF.

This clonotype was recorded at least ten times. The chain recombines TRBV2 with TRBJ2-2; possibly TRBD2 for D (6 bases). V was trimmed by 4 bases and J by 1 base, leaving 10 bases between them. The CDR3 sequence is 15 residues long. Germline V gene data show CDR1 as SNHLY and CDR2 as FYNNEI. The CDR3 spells CASSGTGLNTGELFF. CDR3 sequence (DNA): TGTGCCAGCAGTGGAACGGGACTGAACACCGGGGAGCTGTTTTTT.

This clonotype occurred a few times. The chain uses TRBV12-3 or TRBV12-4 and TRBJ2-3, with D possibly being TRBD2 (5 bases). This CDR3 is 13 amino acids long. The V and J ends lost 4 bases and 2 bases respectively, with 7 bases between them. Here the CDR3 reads CASSSDFTDTQYF. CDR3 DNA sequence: TGTGCCAGCAGTTCGGACTTCACAGATACGCAGTATTTT.

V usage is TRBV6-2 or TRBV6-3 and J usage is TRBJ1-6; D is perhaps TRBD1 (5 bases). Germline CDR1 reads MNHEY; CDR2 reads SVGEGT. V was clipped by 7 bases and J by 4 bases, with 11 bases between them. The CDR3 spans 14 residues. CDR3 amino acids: CASIRDPYNSPLHF. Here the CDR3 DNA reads TGTGCCAGCATCCGGGACCCATATAATTCACCCCTCCACTTT.

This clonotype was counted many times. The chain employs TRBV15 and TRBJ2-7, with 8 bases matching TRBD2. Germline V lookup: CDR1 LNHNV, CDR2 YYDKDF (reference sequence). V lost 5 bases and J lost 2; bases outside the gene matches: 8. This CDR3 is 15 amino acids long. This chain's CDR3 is CATSAERETTYEQYF. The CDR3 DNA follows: TGTGCCACCAGCGCGGAGCGGGAGACCACCTACGAGCAGTACTTC.

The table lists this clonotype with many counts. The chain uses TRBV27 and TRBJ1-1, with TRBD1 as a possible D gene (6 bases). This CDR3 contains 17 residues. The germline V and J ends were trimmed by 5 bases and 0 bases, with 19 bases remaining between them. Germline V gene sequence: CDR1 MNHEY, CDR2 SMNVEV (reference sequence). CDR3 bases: TGTGCCAGCAGTCCGACCCTGCGGGACAATCTGAACACTGAAGCTTTCTTT. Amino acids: CASSPTLRDNLNTEAFF.